This entry concerns a single TCR beta chain. This CDR3 spans 14 amino acids. J gave up 8 bases and V 6 bases, and 9 bases lay outside the gene matches. The V gene's germline CDR1 is MGHRA and CDR2 YSYEKL. The PCR used 60 V beta and 13 J beta primers. Libraries were prepared by immunoSEQ multiplex PCR; TCRdb keeps only in-frame clonotypes and omits some of them. The sample has about 95,000 clones; about 85% are singletons. This sample was taken from a study of glioma-infiltrating T cells after dendritic cell vaccination. The sequence was collected from a human donor with glioblastoma. The gene calls are TRBV4-1 and TRBJ1-4, with 7 bases aligning to TRBD1. The sequenced sample was blood, obtained before dendritic cell vaccination. CDR3 sequence: CASRNTGEQEKLFF. The CDR3, as DNA: TGCGCCAGCAGGAACACAGGGGAACAAGAAAAACTGTTTTTT.